Listed here are 21 T cell receptor beta chains from one sample, sequenced in a study of blood T cell repertoires in COVID-19. Only in-frame clones appear in the TCRdb table, and some are missing; sequencing was by immunoSEQ multiplex PCR. Among about 200,000 clones listed, about 80% were seen once. Sequenced sample: PBMCs or T cells enriched from blood (not recorded which). These receptors were collected from a middle-aged man who had recovered from COVID-19.

This chain joins TRBV29-1 and TRBJ2-7; 7 bases agree with TRBD1. Germline V gene lookup returns CDR1 SQVTM and CDR2 ANQGSEA. The CDR3 sequence is 14 residues long. V shed 7 bases and J 4 bases; nucleotides not matched to a gene: 13. CDR3 DNA: TGCAGCGGGGCAGGGACAGCCCTAGGATACGAGCAGTACTTC. Amino acid sequence: CSGAGTALGYEQYF.

This clone appeared a single time. The rearrangement links TRBV7-9 to TRBJ1-1; 7 nucleotides match TRBD1. With V trimmed by 1 base and J by 12 bases, 5 bases remained unmatched. The CDR3 loop spans 12 amino acids. The germline V gene encodes CDR1 SEHNR and CDR2 FQNEAQ (reference sequence). DNA for the CDR3: TGTGCCAGCAGCTTAGGCGGGACAGCGACTTTCTTT. This sequence encodes CASSLGGTATFF.

The chain is built from TRBV7-8 and TRBJ2-2, with D hard to call. The ends were cut back, 0 bases at V and 7 bases at J, with 9 bases in the middle. The length of the CDR3 is 14 residues. The germline gives CDR1 SGHVS, CDR2 FQNEAQ. The CDR3 sequence is CASSLAGFSGELFF. The DNA of the CDR3 is TGTGCCAGCAGCTTAGCCGGGTTTAGCGGGGAGCTGTTTTTT.

As concerns this clone: The sample holds other DNA sequences that translate to the same CDR3. This chain joins TRBV7-2 and TRBJ1-5, with a weak D call TRBD1 (6 bases). The CDR3 contains 15 residues. Trimming removed 5 bases at V and 4 bases at J, with 15 bases between. Germline-derived CDR1 and CDR2 are SGHTA and FQGNSA. The DNA of the CDR3 is TGTGCCAGCAGCCTTCGAGGGGGGGGAAATCAGCCCCAGCATTTT. The encoded protein is CASSLRGGGNQPQHF.

This chain links TRBV11-1 with TRBJ1-5; D is undetermined. Trimming took off 6 bases at V and 0 bases at J, with 15 bases between the two ends. Germline V gene sequence: CDR1 SGHAT, CDR2 FQDESV (reference sequence). The CDR3 has 16 residues. CDR3 bases: TGTGCCAGCAGATCAACGACACGTTATAGCAATCAGCCCCAGCATTTT. Amino acids: CASRSTTRYSNQPQHF.

V usage is TRBV5-6 and J usage is TRBJ1-2; possible D gene TRBD1, 5 bases. This CDR3 region has 15 residues. The V gene lost 4 bases and the J gene lost 5 bases, with 18 bases spanning the gap. Germline V gene data show CDR1 as SGHDT and CDR2 as YYEEEE. The CDR3 loop reads CASSAGLSGTYGYTF. In DNA form, the CDR3 reads TGTGCCAGCAGCGCGGGGCTTTCGGGGACTTATGGCTACACCTTC.

The J gene is TRBJ2-1, the V gene TRBV4-2; 7 bases fit TRBD2. Germline trimming cut 1 base from V and 10 bases from J; bases unmatched to any gene: 13. The CDR3 is made up of 16 amino acids. Germline CDR1 and CDR2: LGHNA and YNFKEQ. The CDR3 DNA sequence: TGTGCCAGCAGCCAAGTATCCAGCGGGGCCCTCCGGGAGCAGTTCTTC. Translation gives CASSQVSSGALREQFF.

The chain joins TRBV5-5 to TRBJ1-2, with D tentatively TRBD1 (6 bases). V lost 4 bases, J lost 8 bases, and 15 bases lay in between. The CDR3 consists of 13 residues. Per germline, CDR1 SGHKS and CDR2 YYEKEE (reference sequence). CDR3 bases: TGTGCCAGCAGCCCCGCCCTCAGGGGAGGCTACACCTTC. Amino acid sequence: CASSPALRGGYTF.

This chain uses TRBV9 with TRBJ2-7; 7 bases are a match to TRBD2. CDR3 length equals 16 residues. Germline V gene data show CDR1 as SGDLS and CDR2 as YYNGEE. V dropped 0 bases and J dropped 0; count of bases not matched to a gene: 6. In DNA form, the CDR3 reads TGTGCCAGCAGCGTAGGTGGTAGCGGGCTCTCCTACGAGCAGTACTTC. Translation: CASSVGGSGLSYEQYF.

This clone showed up just once. The chain employs TRBV27 and TRBJ1-4; D unresolved. Trimming stripped 2 bases from V and 6 bases from J, with 10 bases between. The CDR3 is 14 amino acids. Germline V gene lookup returns CDR1 MNHEY and CDR2 SMNVEV (reference sequence). Written as DNA, the CDR3 is TGTGCCAGCAGTTTAAGCTCTAATGATGAAAAACTGTTTTTT. Its translation is CASSLSSNDEKLFF.

The V gene is TRBV6-5, the J gene TRBJ1-1; D call uncertain. The CDR3 extends over 14 amino acids. Germline CDR1 and CDR2: MNHEY and SVGAGI. Trimming took off 4 bases at V and 1 base at J, with 10 bases between the two ends. CDR3 region: CASSSLSSNTEAFF. The CDR3 nucleotides read TGTGCCAGCAGTTCCCTAAGTTCGAACACTGAAGCTTTCTTT.

This sequence joins TRBV5-1 and TRBJ2-1; TRBD1 aligns across 11 bases. CDR3 length: 14 residues. Germline assignment: CDR1 SGHRS and CDR2 YFSETQ. With V trimmed by 2 bases and J by 9 bases, 4 bases remained unmatched. The CDR3 DNA reads TGCGCCAGCAGCTTAGGACAGGGGGCTGGTGAGCAGTTCTTC. Translating gives CASSLGQGAGEQFF.

V gene TRBV27 combines with J gene TRBJ2-7; D is perhaps TRBD1 (5 bases). CDR1 is MNHEY, CDR2 SMNVEV, per germline (reference sequence). This CDR3 region has 13 residues. Trimming left V 2 bases short and J 2 bases short, with 7 bases between. The CDR3 DNA is TGTGCCAGCAGTTTAAAGACAGCCTACGAGCAGTACTTC. Translated, it gives CASSLKTAYEQYF.

The chain joins TRBV7-9 to TRBJ2-7, with unresolved D. V shed 1 base and J shed 2 bases, with 6 bases lying between them. The germline CDR1 and CDR2 sequences are SEHNR and FQNEAQ (reference sequence). The CDR3 spans 13 residues. The CDR3 is CASSLGRAYEQYF. The CDR3 coding sequence is TGTGCCAGCAGCTTAGGACGGGCCTACGAGCAGTACTTC.

The rearrangement links TRBV3-1 (or the pseudogene TRBV3-2) to TRBJ1-4; D is perhaps TRBD1 (5 bases). Germline CDR1 is LGHDT and CDR2 is YNNKEL (reference sequence). With 5 bases removed from V and 8 bases from J, the gap between germline ends came to 18 bases. The CDR3 is 15 residues long. CDR3 sequence reads: CASSVPGGGFEKLFF. In DNA, the CDR3 is TGTGCCAGCAGCGTTCCCGGGGGGGGATTCGAAAAACTGTTTTTT.

The chain joins TRBV20-1 to TRBJ2-5; 8 bases line up with TRBD2. The germline V gene encodes CDR1 DFQATT and CDR2 SNEGSKA (reference sequence). This CDR3 comprises 16 residues. Trimming at V came to 3 bases and at J to 4 bases, leaving 13 bases not matched to a gene. The CDR3 bases are TGCAGTGCTAGTTACCCCCCCGGGCTAGCGGGAGAGACCCAGTACTTC. Its protein is CSASYPPGLAGETQYF.

The rearrangement links TRBV7-9 to TRBJ1-1; no clear D. CDR1 SEHNR and CDR2 FQNEAQ come from the germline V gene (reference sequence). There are 12 residues in the CDR3. V was clipped by 5 bases and J by 5 bases, with 9 bases between them. CDR3 nucleotide sequence: TGTGCCAGCAGCGGCTTTTTGACTGAAGCTTTCTTT. It translates to CASSGFLTEAFF. Supplemented by reference TRBV7-9 and TRBJ1-1, the full variable domain reads DTGVSQNPRHKITKRGQNVTFRCDPISEHNRLYWYRQTLGQGPEFLTYFQNEAQLEKSRLLSDRFSAERPKGSFSTLEIQRTEQGDSAMYLCASSGFLTEAFFGQGTRLTVV.

This clone was detected only once. The chain carries TRBV9 and TRBJ2-3; weak D call: TRBD2 (6 bases). Germline-derived CDR1 and CDR2 are SGDLS and YYNGEE. With 0 bases removed from V and 6 bases from J, the gap between germline ends came to 11 bases. The CDR3 has 14 amino acids. CDR3 in DNA: TGTGCCAGCAGCGTAGCCCCGGGAGTGGATACGCAGTATTTT. It specifies CASSVAPGVDTQYF.

The chain couples TRBV28 to TRBJ1-2, with TRBD1 matching 8 bases. Germline V gene data show CDR1 as MDHEN and CDR2 as SYDVKM. Trimming cost V 3 bases and J 0 bases; bases outside gene matches: 3. This CDR3 has 15 residues. The DNA for the CDR3 is TGTGCCAGCAGTTTGGCAGGGGGCACTAACTATGGCTACACCTTC. Residues: CASSLAGGTNYGYTF.

In this sample, this clone turned up once. This chain connects TRBV7-6 to TRBJ1-2, with 12 positions matching TRBD1. J gave up 4 bases and V 5 bases, and 14 bases lay outside the gene matches. CDR3 length: 18 amino acids. The germline gives CDR1 SGHVS, CDR2 FNYEAQ. Written as DNA, the CDR3 is TGTGCCAGCAGCCCAGCCGGGACAGGGGGCGTCAGTGGCTATGGCTACACCTTC. Its translation is CASSPAGTGGVSGYGYTF.

V is TRBV5-4 and J is TRBJ1-2; perhaps TRBD1 as D (5 bases). The CDR3 consists of 13 residues. The V gene lost 0 bases and the J gene lost 3 bases, with 6 bases spanning the gap. Germline CDR1 and CDR2: SGHNT and YYREEE (reference sequence). The CDR3 is CASSLGGDYGYTF. For the CDR3, the DNA is TGTGCCAGCAGCTTGGGGGGGGACTATGGCTACACCTTC.